These 19 T cell receptor delta chains were sequenced from one sample in a study of gamma-delta T cells after stem cell transplantation. TCRdb re-analyzed the RT-PCR reads via CATT. This sample has 2,800 or so delta-chain clones, with approximately 2.9% found just once. The sample consisted of gamma-delta T cells. These receptors were collected from a human donor. It is not recorded whose cells these are; they may come from a transplant donor.

In its sample, this clone was seen many times. A read error may explain this, as a much larger clone is one base away. The chain employs TRDV2 and TRDJ1; 8 bases are shared with TRDD3. This CDR3 has 15 residues. The junction had 7 bases not matched to a gene; V was cut back by 3 bases and J by 2 bases. The germline CDR1 and CDR2 sequences are GEAIGNYY and EKD. This chain's CDR3 is CACDPLLGATDKLIF. In nucleotides, the CDR3 is TGTGCCTGTGACCCGTTACTGGGGGCAACCGATAAACTCATCTTT.

The chain combines TRDV2 with TRDJ1; 10 positions agree with TRDD3. The length of the CDR3 is 19 residues. The V segment lost 5 bases and the J segment 4 bases; nucleotides outside the gene matches: 21. CDR1 and CDR2 (germline): GEAIGNYY, EKD. In DNA, the CDR3 is TGTGCCTGTGCCCATTTGGTGGGGGATACAGCGCAGACCCTCGATAAACTCATCTTT. Amino acids: CACAHLVGDTAQTLDKLIF.

In regard to this clone: TCRdb shows a much larger clone's protein in place of this DNA's translation, and the two differ at residue 16, likely through a read error; the protein shown is translated from the DNA. This rearrangement joins TRDV2 to TRDJ3; 9 nucleotides agree with TRDD3. Germline CDR1 GEAIGNYY, CDR2 EKD. The CDR3 is 18 residues long. The CDR3 DNA sequence: TGTGCCTGTGACATACTGGGGGACGGCTCCTGGGACACCCGACAGGTGTTTTTC. Its protein is CACDILGDGSWDTRQVFF.

Sample share makes this clone medium-sized (0.01 to 0.1%). The chain is built from TRDV2 and TRDJ1; a possible D gene is TRDD3 (6 bases). Germline V lookup: CDR1 GEAIGNYY, CDR2 EKD. This CDR3 spans 19 amino acids. V lost 0 bases to trimming and J lost 0 bases, with 22 bases between them. Here the CDR3 reads CACDTLKGGTERYTDKLIF. The CDR3 DNA follows: TGTGCCTGTGACACCCTTAAGGGGGGGACGGAACGCTACACCGATAAACTCATCTTT.

This clone was found a few times. This likely reflects a read error, since a far larger clone is one base away. The same CDR3 can be traced to other DNA sequences in this sample. CDR3 residues: CACDPIGYTDKLIF. In DNA form, the CDR3 reads TGTGCTTGTGACCCCATAGGGTACACCGATAAACTCATCTTT. V gene TRDV2 combines with J gene TRDJ1; D uncertain. This CDR3 has 14 residues. CDR1 is GEAIGNYY, CDR2 EKD, per germline.

In regard to this clone: TCRdb pairs this DNA with a much larger clone's protein that differs at residue 13, likely a read error; the protein shown was translated from the DNA. This chain uses TRDV2 with TRDJ3; 10 nucleotides line up with TRDD3. Germline values: CDR1 GEAIGNYY, CDR2 EKD. The CDR3 is made up of 16 amino acids. CDR3 region: CACDPVLGDPTRHMFF. The CDR3 coding sequence is TGTGCCTGTGACCCTGTACTGGGGGATCCGACCCGACATATGTTTTTC.

To note about this clone: A clone one base away is much larger, so this may be a read error. Other nucleotide sequences in the sample specify the same CDR3. This chain connects TRDV2 to TRDJ1, with 10 positions matching TRDD3. Germline-derived CDR1 and CDR2 are GEAIGNYY and EKD. The CDR3 runs 16 residues. CDR3 in DNA: TGTGCCTGCGACACGGGAGTAATTGGGGGATACCATGAACTCATCTTT. Residues: CACDTGVIGGYHELIF.

In this sample, this clone turned up a few times. This could be a read error, since a much larger clone is one nucleotide away. At the DNA level, this CDR3 is encoded by other sequences in the same sample as well. The chain employs TRDV2 and TRDJ1, with 8 nucleotides matching TRDD3. This CDR3 spans 14 amino acids. Germline V CDR1 and CDR2: GEAIGNYY, EKD. CDR3 residues: CACDTVVGDEKLIF. Written as DNA, the CDR3 is TGCGCCTGTGACACCGTGGTGGGGGATGAGAAACTCATCTTT.

This clone turned up a few times. TCRdb's entry gives the protein of a much larger clone, which mismatches this DNA's translation at residue 10, likely from a read error; the protein reported here is translated from the DNA. The V gene is TRDV2, the J gene TRDJ1; D perhaps matches TRDD3 (6 bases). Between the trimmed V and J ends, which lost 1 base and 1 base, there was a span of 15 bases. From germline, CDR1 is GEAIGNYY and CDR2 EKD. CDR3 length: 16 amino acids. The CDR3 loop reads CACDTLLGRLTDKLIF. The CDR3 DNA follows: TGTGCCTGTGACACATTACTGGGACGACTCACCGATAAACTCATCTTT.

This clone has more than one count but fewer than ten. TCRdb pairs this DNA with a much larger clone's protein that differs at residue 5, likely a read error; the protein shown was translated from the DNA. The rearrangement uses TRDV2 and TRDJ1, with 8 bases lining up with TRDD3. The trim removed 3 bases at V and 0 bases at J, leaving 14 bases unmatched. The CDR3 is 18 amino acids. Germline lookup yields CDR1 GEAIGNYY and CDR2 EKD. The CDR3 loop is CACDPLLGGNKYTDKLIF. CDR3 in DNA: TGTGCCTGTGACCCCTTACTGGGGGGAAATAAGTACACCGATAAACTCATCTTT.

This clone was recorded a few times. A far larger clone lies a single base away; this is likely a read error. The chain has TRDV2 and TRDJ1; a possible D gene is TRDD3 (6 bases). Germline V CDR1 and CDR2: GEAIGNYY, EKD. This CDR3 is 17 amino acids long. This chain's CDR3 is CACNTLGLGSNTDKLIF. CDR3 nucleotides: TGTGCCTGTAACACCCTGGGGCTGGGTTCTAACACCGATAAACTCATCTTT.

This clone was seen only a few times. TCRdb pairs this DNA with a much larger clone's protein that differs at residue 16, likely a read error; the protein shown was translated from the DNA. The V call is TRDV2, the J call TRDJ1; 9 bases are a match to TRDD3. CDR1 and CDR2 (germline): GEAIGNYY, EKD. This CDR3 contains 18 residues. The CDR3 loop is CACDTLVRGIPGTDKPIF. In nucleotides, the CDR3 is TGTGCCTGTGACACGTTAGTCAGGGGGATACCGGGTACCGATAAACCCATCTTT.

Notes on this clone: It is likely a read error: a sequence one base away is far more abundant. The V call is TRDV2, the J call TRDJ1, with a weak D call TRDD3 (5 bases). The CDR3 is 17 residues long. Germline V lookup: CDR1 GEAIGNYY, CDR2 EKD. The germline V and J ends were trimmed by 0 bases and 0 bases, with 16 bases remaining between them. CDR3 sequence reads: CACDTVGGALYTDKLIF. The CDR3 DNA sequence: TGTGCCTGTGACACCGTTGGTGGGGCCCTGTACACCGATAAACTCATCTTT.

This clone is large. Other DNA sequences of this sample code for an identical CDR3. V and J are TRDV2 and TRDJ1; D call uncertain. This CDR3 has 16 amino acids. Germline assignment: CDR1 GEAIGNYY and CDR2 EKD. Trimming stripped 3 bases from V and 0 bases from J, with 16 bases between. The CDR3 region is CACDPVSGMYTDKLIF. The CDR3 nucleotides read TGTGCCTGTGACCCCGTTAGCGGAATGTACACCGATAAACTCATCTTT.

The sample holds a few counts of this clone. The likely explanation is a read error, given a far larger clone one base away. Other nucleotide sequences in the sample specify the same CDR3. V is TRDV2 and J is TRDJ1; no reliable D call. CDR3 length: 15 amino acids. Germline V gene data show CDR1 as GEAIGNYY and CDR2 as EKD. CDR3 bases: TGTGCCTGTGACTCCCTTGTGCCGAAAGGGGCTAAACTCATCTTC. Its protein product is CACDSLVPKGAKLIF.

By its share, this clone is medium-sized. The chain joins TRDV1 to TRDJ1, with D possibly TRDD2 on 5 matching bases. Trimming took off 0 bases at V and 0 bases at J, with 29 bases between the two ends. The CDR3 has 22 amino acids. The germline gives CDR1 TSWWSYY, CDR2 QGS. CDR3 sequence reads: CALGELPPTRLMLQSYTDKLIF. The DNA of the CDR3 is TGTGCTCTTGGGGAACTACCGCCTACACGATTGATGCTACAGTCGTACACCGATAAACTCATCTTT.

This clone counts as large. Other nucleotide sequences from this sample produce the same CDR3. V gene TRDV2 combines with J gene TRDJ3; 13 bases match TRDD3. With 0 bases clipped from V and 0 bases from J, the junction kept 13 bases outside the gene matches. Germline V gene lookup returns CDR1 GEAIGNYY and CDR2 EKD. This CDR3 region has 23 residues. The CDR3 coding sequence is TGTGCCTGTGACACCGTGGAGACTGGGGGATACGGCGACTTCTCCTGGGACACCCGACAGATGTTTTTC. Translated, it gives CACDTVETGGYGDFSWDTRQMFF.

V and J are TRDV3 and TRDJ3; 8 bases match TRDD3. Per the germline V gene, CDR1 is TVYSNPD and CDR2 is GDNSRS (reference sequence). The CDR3 runs to 21 residues. J lost 0 bases, V lost 0 bases, and 16 bases had no gene match. CDR3 protein: CAFSLTIWGRPGSWDTRQMFF. The CDR3 DNA is TGTGCCTTTAGCTTGACTATCTGGGGGAGACCAGGCTCCTGGGACACCCGACAGATGTTTTTC.

This clone is termed medium-sized. The same CDR3 can be traced to other DNA sequences in this sample. V gene TRDV2 combines with J gene TRDJ1, with 12 bases that match TRDD3. V lost 0 bases, J lost 0 bases, and 7 bases stayed unmatched. This CDR3 has 18 residues. CDR1 and CDR2 from the germline V gene are GEAIGNYY and EKD. CDR3 nucleotide sequence: TGTGCCTGTGACACCCTTACTGGGGGATACTTGTACACCGATAAACTCATCTTT. Amino acids: CACDTLTGGYLYTDKLIF.